One T cell receptor beta chain is described in this entry. Its antigen remains unknown. This sample stems from a study of response to subunit inactivated influenza vaccine. The CDR3 loop spans 14 amino acids. V lost 3 bases, J lost 2 bases, and 4 bases stayed unmatched. The germline CDR1 and CDR2 sequences are SGDLS and YYNGEE. Study outcomes and limitations: The authors offered the suggestion that each seasonal influenza vaccination recruits few new T cells.

MiXCR was run by TCRdb on the RT-PCR reads, yielding one entry per CDR3 protein. The profile shows approximately 700,000 distinct CDR3 sequences, roughly 13% of them singletons. This receptor was obtained from a man aged 50 or older who received an inactivated influenza vaccine. The sample here was PBMCs from blood, taken less than 15 days before vaccination. The chain employs TRBV9 and TRBJ2-7; TRBD1 aligns across 8 bases. CDR3 in amino acids: CASSADRAPYEQYF. CDR3 coding DNA: TGTGCCAGCAGCGCGGACAGGGCCCCCTACGAGCAGTACTTC.